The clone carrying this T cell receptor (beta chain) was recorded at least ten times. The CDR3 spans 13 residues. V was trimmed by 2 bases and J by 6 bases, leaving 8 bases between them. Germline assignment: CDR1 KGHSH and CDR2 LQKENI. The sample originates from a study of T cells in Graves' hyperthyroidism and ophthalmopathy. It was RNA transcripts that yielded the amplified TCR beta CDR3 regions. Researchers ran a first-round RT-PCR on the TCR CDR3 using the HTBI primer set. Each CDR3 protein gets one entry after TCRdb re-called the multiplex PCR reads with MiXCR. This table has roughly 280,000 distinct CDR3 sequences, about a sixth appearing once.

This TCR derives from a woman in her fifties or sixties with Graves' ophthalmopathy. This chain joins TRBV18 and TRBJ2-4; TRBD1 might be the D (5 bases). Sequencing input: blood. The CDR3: CASSPMTVNIQYF. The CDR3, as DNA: TGTGCCAGCTCACCAATGACAGTAAACATTCAGTACTTC.